One sample yielded the 24 T cell receptor beta chains listed below, sequenced in a study of T-cell reconstitution after alpha-beta-depleted transplantation in children. Unique molecular identifiers were built into the TCRbeta library. TCRdb redid the calling of the PCR reads with MiXCR, one entry per CDR3 protein. This table has approximately 230,000 distinct CDR3 sequences, under 30% appearing once. Sequences were derived from PBMCs, mostly from graft donor cells, sampled 360 days after TCRalphabeta/CD19-depleted stem cell transplant. Receptors were obtained from a female patient aged 2-10 years who had a stem cell transplant for congenital amegakaryocytic thrombocytopenia, so the T cells may come from the graft donor.

Regarding this clonotype: A read error may produce the germline difference seen at one junction end. This chain's CDR3 is CGSSLDHTDTQYF. CDR3 nucleotides: TGTGGCAGCAGCTTGGACCACACAGATACGCAGTATTTT. The V and J genes are TRBV7-8 and TRBJ2-3; D is undetermined. The germline V gene has CDR1 SGHVS and CDR2 FQNEAQ. The CDR3 has 13 residues. The entire variable domain, with the rest obtained from reference TRBV7-8 and TRBJ2-3, is as follows: GAGVSQSPRYKVAKRGQDVALRCDPISGHVSLFWYQQALGQGPEFLTYFQNEAQLDKSGLPSDRFFAERPEGSVSTLKIQRTQQEDSAVYLCGSSLDHTDTQYFGPGTRLTVL.

V and J are TRBV4-1 and TRBJ2-3; maybe TRBD2 (5 bases). Germline CDR1 MGHRA, CDR2 YSYEKL. The CDR3 runs 15 residues. Trimming took 4 bases from V and 4 from J, leaving 15 bases between them. This CDR3 reads CASSPGARRPDTQYF. As DNA, the CDR3 is TGCGCCAGCAGCCCTGGCGCTAGGAGGCCAGATACGCAGTATTTT.

This clonotype was counted at least ten times. The V gene is TRBV28, the J gene TRBJ1-1, with unresolved D. CDR1 is MDHEN and CDR2 is SYDVKM in the germline V gene. The CDR3 covers 14 residues. V shed 3 bases and J shed 1 base, with 9 bases lying between them. The CDR3 coding sequence is TGTGCCAGCAGTTTCCCGACGCGGAACACTGAAGCTTTCTTT. Translation: CASSFPTRNTEAFF.

A single count supports this clonotype. This chain uses TRBV20-1 with TRBJ1-5; D is ambiguous. Germline V gene data show CDR1 as DFQATT and CDR2 as SNEGSKA (reference sequence). V lost 4 bases and J lost 5, with 27 bases in between. The CDR3 is 18 amino acids. CDR3 in amino acids: CSANPPSGEPISYQPQHF. CDR3 nucleotides: TGCAGTGCTAACCCACCTAGCGGGGAACCTATATCCTATCAGCCCCAGCATTTT.

This clonotype was recorded a few times. CDR3 residues: CASSETGAQETQYF. As DNA, the CDR3 is TGTGCCAGCAGCGAGACAGGGGCCCAAGAGACCCAGTACTTC. This sequence joins TRBV7-9 and TRBJ2-5; 8 positions match TRBD1. Germline CDR1 and CDR2: SEHNR and FQNEAQ (reference sequence). J was trimmed by 1 base and V by 5 bases; bases with no gene match: 3. The CDR3 covers 14 residues.

This clonotype was seen a few times. The chain combines TRBV7-2 with TRBJ1-5; D is unclear. The V end lost 2 bases, the J end lost 4 bases, and 9 bases lay between the germline ends. Germline CDR1 is SGHTA and CDR2 is FQGNSA. The CDR3 has 14 residues. The CDR3 loop reads CASSLNLYNQPQHF. The CDR3 region has the DNA TGTGCCAGCAGCTTAAATCTGTATAATCAGCCCCAGCATTTT.

The J gene is TRBJ1-2, the V gene TRBV28; no reliable D call. CDR3 length: 14 amino acids. Germline V lookup: CDR1 MDHEN, CDR2 SYDVKM. Trimming shortened V by 5 bases and J by 4 bases, and 14 bases separated the two germline ends. This CDR3 is CASSPLLRGYGYTF. The CDR3 DNA follows: TGTGCCAGCAGTCCCCTCTTGCGGGGCTATGGCTACACCTTC.

V is TRBV10-3 and J is TRBJ1-2; no definite D call. Germline CDR1 and CDR2: ENHRY and SYGVKD. Trimming removed 3 bases from V and 5 bases from J, with 10 bases in between. The CDR3 length is 13 residues. The CDR3 here is CAISEVRRYGYTF. The CDR3 DNA is TGTGCCATCAGTGAAGTCAGACGGTATGGCTACACCTTC.

The V gene is TRBV20-1, the J gene TRBJ2-2; D uncertain. Germline V gene data show CDR1 as DFQATT and CDR2 as SNEGSKA (reference sequence). Trimming cost V 3 bases and J 1 base, with 9 bases left between them. CDR3 length: 14 amino acids. CDR3: CSASTMLNTGELFF. CDR3 bases: TGCAGTGCTAGCACCATGTTGAACACCGGGGAGCTGTTTTTT.

This clonotype was counted only a few times. The junction does not match germline at one end; this may be a read error. CDR3 nucleotide sequence: TGTGCCAGCAGCCAAGATCCGAGCAGTCAGCCCCAGCATTTT. Its translation: CASSQDPSSQPQHF. The V gene is TRBV4-2, the J gene TRBJ1-5; D call uncertain. CDR1 and CDR2 (germline): LGHNA, YNFKEQ. The CDR3 runs to 14 residues.

The chain recombines TRBV7-2 with TRBJ2-1, with TRBD1 matching 7 bases. Germline CDR1 is SGHTA and CDR2 is FQGNSA. CDR3 size: 14 residues. The V gene end was trimmed by 6 bases and the J gene end by 4 bases; junction bases not matched to a gene: 6. CDR3 bases: TGTGCCAGCAGTCAGGGGGTCGGTTACAATGAGCAGTTCTTC. This codes for CASSQGVGYNEQFF.

The chain has TRBV7-2 and TRBJ1-5, with a weak D call TRBD1 (6 bases). In germline, CDR1 is SGHTA, CDR2 FQGNSA. V was pared by 1 base and J by 4 bases, with 11 bases between. There are 15 residues in the CDR3. The CDR3 DNA reads as TGTGCCAGCAGCTTAGGGGGACAAGGGAATCAGCCCCAGCATTTT. Protein: CASSLGGQGNQPQHF.

This clonotype was seen more than once but under ten times. The chain couples TRBV13 to TRBJ2-3; 10 bases match TRBD2. J lost 1 base, V lost 3 bases, and 7 bases had no gene match. From germline, CDR1 is PRHDT and CDR2 FYEKMQ (reference sequence). The CDR3 length is 17 residues. The CDR3 spells CASSFSSGSWGTDTQYF. In DNA form, the CDR3 reads TGTGCCAGCAGCTTTTCTAGCGGGAGCTGGGGCACAGATACGCAGTATTTT.

The chain carries TRBV18 and TRBJ1-2, with D unresolved. Germline V gene lookup returns CDR1 KGHSH and CDR2 LQKENI. This CDR3 comprises 12 residues. V lost 5 bases to trimming and J lost 2 bases, with 6 bases between them. The CDR3: CASSAENYGYTF. DNA for the CDR3: TGTGCCAGCTCAGCAGAGAACTATGGCTACACCTTC. Complete variable domain (other parts from reference TRBV18 and TRBJ1-2): NAGVMQNPRHLVRRRGQEARLRCSPMKGHSHVYWYRQLPEEGLKFMVYLQKENIIDESGMPKERFSAEFPKEGPSILRIQQVVRGDSAAYFCASSAENYGYTFGSGTRLTVV.

The gene calls are TRBV7-2 and TRBJ1-1; D not certain. Germline V lookup: CDR1 SGHTA, CDR2 FQGNSA. Trimming cost V 5 bases and J 13 bases, with 17 bases left between them. The CDR3 has 12 amino acids. Here the CDR3 DNA reads TGTGCCAGCAGCCTTAGATCGGGTCGGGTTTTCTTT. Protein: CASSLRSGRVFF.

The chain recombines TRBV3-1 with TRBJ2-2, with D possibly matching TRBD2 (7 bases). The CDR3 loop spans 17 amino acids. Deletions cut 1 base from V and 5 bases from J, with 17 bases between. The germline V gene has CDR1 LGHDT and CDR2 YNNKEL (reference sequence). The CDR3 DNA reads as TGTGCCAGCAGCCAAGCCGGGGGGCCTCATAAAACCGGGGAGCTGTTTTTT. It yields the protein CASSQAGGPHKTGELFF.

This clonotype was detected only a few times. The rearrangement links TRBV21-1 to TRBJ1-1; the DNA was not used to check the table's D call, TRBD1. TRBV21-1 is deemed a pseudogene. The CDR3 contains 16 residues. This chain's CDR3 is CASSPRDRGWDTEAFF. The CDR3 DNA sequence: TGTGCCAGCAGCCCCCGGGACAGGGGGTGGGACACTGAAGCTTTCTTT.

The chain joins TRBV12-3 or TRBV12-4 to TRBJ2-5; tentative D call: TRBD1 (6 bases). V was cut by 5 bases and J by 5 bases, with 12 bases left in between. The CDR3 is 13 amino acids. The DNA of the CDR3 is TGTGCCAGCAGTCCAGGGGTGAGGGAGACCCAGTACTTC. It encodes CASSPGVRETQYF.

The V and J genes are TRBV6-9 and TRBJ2-1; D gene ambiguous. CDR1 and CDR2 (germline): MNHGY, SVAAGI. The length of the CDR3 is 13 residues. For the CDR3, the DNA is TGTGCAGGACCAGGACCGGCCGTTATGGGGCAGTTCTTC. It is translated as CAGPGPAVMGQFF.

This clonotype showed up many times. The CDR3 DNA reads TGTGCCAGCAGCCAAGTAGGGCGGGATGGCTACACCTTC. Protein sequence: CASSQVGRDGYTF. The chain employs TRBV3-1 and TRBJ1-2, with D hard to call. The CDR3 is 13 amino acids. The V gene's germline CDR1 is LGHDT and CDR2 YNNKEL (reference sequence). V was pared by 1 base and J by 6 bases, with 9 bases between.

The V gene is TRBV5-1, the J gene TRBJ2-5; 13 nucleotides align to TRBD2. There are 17 residues in the CDR3. In germline, CDR1 is SGHRS, CDR2 YFSETQ. With 0 bases clipped from V and 5 bases from J, the junction kept 7 bases outside the gene matches. The CDR3 DNA sequence: TGCGCCAGCAGCTTGGGCGGGACTAGCGGGATATGGGAGACCCAGTACTTC. Its protein is CASSLGGTSGIWETQYF.

The chain employs TRBV20-1 and TRBJ2-1; 11 bases fit TRBD2. This CDR3 has 13 amino acids. V dropped 8 bases and J dropped 5; count of bases not matched to a gene: 5. Germline CDR1 and CDR2: DFQATT and SNEGSKA (reference sequence). The CDR3 nucleotides are TGCAGTTTTGGACTAGCGGGCCACAATGAGCAGTTCTTC. It specifies CSFGLAGHNEQFF.

The chain recombines TRBV15 with TRBJ2-2; no firm D call. This CDR3 comprises 15 residues. Deletions cut 4 bases from V and 2 bases from J, with 11 bases between. CDR1 and CDR2 (germline): LNHNV, YYDKDF (reference sequence). The CDR3 here is CATSTSSLNTGELFF. DNA of the CDR3: TGTGCCACCAGCACATCGTCGCTCAACACCGGGGAGCTGTTTTTT.

This sequence joins TRBV7-2 and TRBJ2-4, with D perhaps TRBD1 (6 bases). The germline V gene has CDR1 SGHTA and CDR2 FQGNSA. V shed 5 bases and J shed 0 bases, with 26 bases lying between them. CDR3 length equals 20 residues. CDR3 loop: CASSLKTVKGGGLAKNIQYF. The CDR3 coding sequence is TGTGCCAGCAGCCTCAAGACGGTAAAAGGGGGTGGACTAGCCAAAAACATTCAGTACTTC.